The clone carrying this TCR beta chain has a count of ten or more. Its antigen is not identified. V was clipped by 0 bases and J by 5 bases, with 12 bases between them. The CDR3 is 14 residues long. Per the germline V gene, CDR1 is SGHRS and CDR2 is YFSETQ. The sample belongs to a study of T cells after yellow fever vaccination. The authors made TCR cDNA by 5'RACE template switching, adding a universal primer site and UMIs. TCRdb redid the calling of the 5' RACE reads with MiXCR, one entry per CDR3 protein. The sample includes about 340,000 distinct CDR3 sequences, 3% to 4.5% of them seen just once. General study points: Reappearance after the booster was observed for most primary-vaccination clones (roughly 96% CD4, approximately 90% CD8). FACS-sorted repertoires might harbor abundant contaminating clonotypes from the bulk population.

The receptor comes from a young man who received the YFV17D yellow fever vaccine. The chain is built from TRBV5-1 and TRBJ2-7; D might be TRBD1 or TRBD2, each matching 5 bases. Sequenced here: PBMCs, sampled 5 days after the yellow fever booster vaccination. CDR3 in amino acids: CASSLAVGANEQYF. Written as DNA, the CDR3 is TGCGCCAGCAGCTTGGCGGTCGGGGCGAACGAGCAGTACTTC.